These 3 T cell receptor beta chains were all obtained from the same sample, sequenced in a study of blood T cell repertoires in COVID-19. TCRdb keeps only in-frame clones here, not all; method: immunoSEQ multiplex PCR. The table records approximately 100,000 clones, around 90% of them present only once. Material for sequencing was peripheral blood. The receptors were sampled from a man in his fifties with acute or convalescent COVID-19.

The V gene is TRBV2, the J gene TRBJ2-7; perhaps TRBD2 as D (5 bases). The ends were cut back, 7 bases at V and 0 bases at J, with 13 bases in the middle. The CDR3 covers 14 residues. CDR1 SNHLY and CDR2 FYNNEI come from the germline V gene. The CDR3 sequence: CASNTGYPSYEQYF. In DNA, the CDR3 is TGTGCCAGCAACACGGGGTATCCCTCCTACGAGCAGTACTTC. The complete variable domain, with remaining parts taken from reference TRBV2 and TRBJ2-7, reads EPEVTQTPSHQVTQMGQEVILRCVPISNHLYFYWYRQILGQKVEFLVSFYNNEISEKSEIFDDQFSVERPDGSNFTLKIRSTKLEDSAMYFCASNTGYPSYEQYFGPGTRLTVT.

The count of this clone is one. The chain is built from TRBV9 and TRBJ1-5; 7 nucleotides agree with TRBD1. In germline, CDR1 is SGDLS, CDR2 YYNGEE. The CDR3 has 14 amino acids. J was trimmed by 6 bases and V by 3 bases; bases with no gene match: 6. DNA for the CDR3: TGTGCCAGCAGCGGAACAGGGGACGTTCAGCCCCAGCATTTT. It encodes CASSGTGDVQPQHF.

This CDR3 reads CASSGGRRGDNEQFF. The CDR3 DNA follows: TGTGCCAGCAGCGGAGGGCGGCGGGGAGACAATGAGCAGTTCTTC. The chain uses TRBV5-4 and TRBJ2-1; D is perhaps TRBD2 (6 bases). The CDR3 is 15 amino acids. Looked up from germline, CDR1 is SGHNT and CDR2 is YYREEE (reference sequence). V lost 4 bases and J lost 5, with 16 bases in between.